The T cell receptor (beta chain) under discussion was sequenced for a study of T cells after posttransplantation cyclophosphamide. Cyclophosphamide on days +3 and +4 followed busulfan-fludarabine conditioning and a marrow graft. Concerning this clone itself: Its antigen is as yet unknown. This same CDR3 is encoded by further DNA sequences in the sample.

Whole-study findings and limits: Donor CD8+ memory clones often dominated recipient blood repertoires at later times. Tissue-infiltrating T cells from skin or gut overlapped little with blood T cells. TRB clonality was highly associated with recipient CMV seropositivity and reactivation.

Some clones are missing from TCRdb's copy, which holds only in-frame ones; the method was immunoSEQ multiplex PCR. The sample contains 5,500 to 7,500 clones, approximately 94% of which appear only once. The source of this sequence is a male patient over 55 who received an allogeneic stem cell transplant from a related donor and was CMV-positive. Some T cells may have come from the graft donor. The sample here was CD8+ T cells sorted from blood, taken after allogeneic stem cell transplant with posttransplant cyclophosphamide.

The CDR3 coding sequence is TGCGCCAGCAGTCCGACAGAAACCTACGAGCAGTACTTC. It codes for CASSPTETYEQYF. This rearrangement joins TRBV5-1 to TRBJ2-7; D possibly corresponds to TRBD1 (5 bases). Germline V gene sequence: CDR1 SGHRS, CDR2 YFSETQ. V was trimmed by 5 bases and J by 2 bases, leaving 11 bases between them. The CDR3 totals 13 residues.